This T cell receptor (beta chain) is drawn from a study of identical twins. Healthy Caucasians were all of the donors. TCRdb re-called the 5' RACE reads with MiXCR, one entry per CDR3 protein. The table includes over 600,000 distinct CDR3 sequences, around 20% detected once. Germline CDR1 is MNHEY and CDR2 is SMNVEV (reference sequence). V gave up 6 bases and J gave up 2 bases, with 19 bases separating them. The CDR3 spans 16 residues. The same data also contributed to another study, on T cells expressing NK-cell markers. This second study says: Dominant NKG2C+ clonotypes accounted for about 1.0-8% of CD8+ T cells in about six donors. The leading position in the CD3+CD56-NKG2C+ fraction of a few donors also went to these clonotypes.

Sequences were obtained from PBMCs. The TCR comes from a woman younger than 35 in good health. The genes are TRBV27 and TRBJ1-2; D remains ambiguous. In DNA form, the CDR3 reads TGTGCCAGCAGCTTGGCCGTGCCCCGAGGGAACTATGGCTACACCTTC. It yields the protein CASSLAVPRGNYGYTF.